This T cell receptor beta chain came from a study of early T cells in non-severe SARS-CoV-2 infection. Study-wide background: The sequenced material was bulk RNA from unsorted whole blood, and its chains were unpaired.

This clonotype was counted ten times or more. Its antigen is currently unknown. Attached unique molecular identifiers marked individual cDNA molecules. Via MiXCR, TCRdb re-called the 5' RACE reads, giving one row per CDR3 protein. The sample lists about 10,000 distinct CDR3 sequences, 4.8% occurring once. The ends were cut back, 2 bases at V and 4 bases at J, with 12 bases in the middle. The germline V gene has CDR1 SGHNT and CDR2 YYREEE (reference sequence). The CDR3 is made up of 14 amino acids. Study-wide results and limits: There was a bias toward anti-spike CD8 responses in VDJdb matching, which missed private and CD4 specificities.

This chain joins TRBV5-4 and TRBJ1-1, with unresolved D. Sequencing was carried out using whole blood. The TCR originated in an adult who was a healthcare worker with PCR-confirmed SARS-CoV-2 infection or an uninfected control (not recorded which). This CDR3 is CASSLNGISTEAFF. The CDR3, as DNA: TGTGCCAGCAGCTTAAACGGGATCAGCACTGAAGCTTTCTTT.